The 30 T cell receptor beta chains reported below all come from one sample, sequenced in a study of T cell repertoires in cytomegalovirus infection. TCRdb re-called the reads with MiXCR, one entry per CDR3 protein. The sample includes some 450,000 distinct CDR3 sequences, approximately 31% of them seen just once. The specimen was PBMCs. Receptor source: a human donor in good health (CMV status not recorded). Some clones in this sample may be carry-over from other donors' samples.

The chain employs TRBV7-8 and TRBJ2-7; 10 bases line up with TRBD1. Germline values: CDR1 SGHVS, CDR2 FQNEAQ. Trimming cost V 2 bases and J 4 bases; bases outside gene matches: 14. The CDR3 runs 18 residues. The CDR3 region has the DNA TGTGCCAGCAGCTTAAGGAGTAGACAGGGGGCATCTAATTACGAGCAGTACTTC. This sequence encodes CASSLRSRQGASNYEQYF. Variable domain in full (rest from reference TRBV7-8 and TRBJ2-7): GAGVSQSPRYKVAKRGQDVALRCDPISGHVSLFWYQQALGQGPEFLTYFQNEAQLDKSGLPSDRFFAERPEGSVSTLKIQRTQQEDSAVYLCASSLRSRQGASNYEQYFGPGTRLTVT.

This clonotype was seen a handful of times. V is TRBV29-1 and J is TRBJ1-2, with 7 bases lining up with TRBD1. The CDR3 sequence is 15 residues long. Germline V gene lookup returns CDR1 SQVTM and CDR2 ANQGSEA. Trimming cost V 1 base and J 2 bases; bases outside gene matches: 7. CDR3 nucleotides: TGCAGCGTTGAAGGGGAACAGGGGACAAACTATGGCTACACCTTC. Its translation is CSVEGEQGTNYGYTF.

As regards this clonotype: It may be a read error: a sequence one base away is much more abundant. The chain links TRBV7-8 to TRBJ2-1; 12 bases fit TRBD2. The V gene end was trimmed by 9 bases and the J gene end by 0 bases; junction bases not matched to a gene: 9. Germline CDR1 and CDR2: SGHVS and FQNEAQ. The CDR3 has 17 amino acids. The CDR3, as DNA: TGTGCCAGAAGTACTCTAGCGGGGGGGCTCTCCTACAATGAGCAGTTCTTC. Its translation: CARSTLAGGLSYNEQFF.

This clonotype was observed many times. The V call is TRBV7-2, the J call TRBJ2-7, with 12 nucleotides matching TRBD2. The germline CDR1 and CDR2 sequences are SGHTA and FQGNSA. The V and J ends lost 4 bases and 4 bases, in that order; junction bases with no gene match: 11. This CDR3 is 17 amino acids long. The DNA of the CDR3 is TGTGCCAGCAGCTCAACCCTTCTAGCGGGGGGGGTTTACGAGCAGTACTTC. Its translation is CASSSTLLAGGVYEQYF.

The chain couples TRBV10-3 to TRBJ2-3, with unresolved D. The CDR3 is made up of 12 amino acids. The V end lost 3 bases, the J end lost 4 bases, and 5 bases lay between the germline ends. The germline gives CDR1 ENHRY, CDR2 SYGVKD. CDR3 nucleotide sequence: TGTGCCATCAGTGATAATGCAGATACGCAGTATTTT. Translation: CAISDNADTQYF.

The chain uses TRBV20-1 and TRBJ2-7; maybe TRBD2 (5 bases). This CDR3 spans 14 amino acids. Germline CDR1 is DFQATT and CDR2 is SNEGSKA (reference sequence). Trimming shortened V by 4 bases and J by 1 base, and 14 bases separated the two germline ends. The CDR3 coding sequence is TGCAGTGCTACCCTCCCGAGGGATTCCTACGAGCAGTACTTC. This encodes CSATLPRDSYEQYF.

This clonotype was seen many times. This chain uses TRBV7-2 with TRBJ1-6; 9 bases match TRBD1. Germline trimming cut 5 bases from V and 2 bases from J; bases unmatched to any gene: 4. Germline CDR1 and CDR2: SGHTA and FQGNSA. The CDR3 is made up of 16 amino acids. The CDR3 loop is CASSKRDRAYNSPLHF. The CDR3 DNA reads TGTGCCAGCAGCAAGCGGGACAGGGCCTATAATTCACCCCTCCACTTT. The variable domain in full, completed from reference TRBV7-2 and TRBJ1-6, reads GAGVSQSPSNKVTEKGKDVELRCDPISGHTALYWYRQSLGQGLEFLIYFQGNSAPDKSGLPSDRFSAERTGGSVSTLTIQRTQQEDSAVYLCASSKRDRAYNSPLHFGNGTRLTVT.

The table lists this clonotype with many counts. V is TRBV7-2 and J is TRBJ1-6; the D is unclear. The CDR3 is 15 amino acids. Looked up from germline, CDR1 is SGHTA and CDR2 is FQGNSA. V shed 5 bases and J shed 10 bases, with 18 bases lying between them. The CDR3 loop reads CASSPPPKGRSPLHF. Here the CDR3 DNA reads TGTGCCAGCAGCCCCCCACCGAAGGGCCGGTCACCCCTCCACTTT.

This clonotype has more than one count but fewer than ten. The V gene is TRBV20-1, the J gene TRBJ2-4, with TRBD1 matching over 7 bases. Germline loops: CDR1 DFQATT, CDR2 SNEGSKA (reference sequence). CDR3 length: 15 amino acids. With V trimmed by 5 bases and J by 0 bases, 7 bases remained unmatched. For the CDR3, the DNA is TGCAGTGCTCCTAGACAGGGAACAGCCAAAAACATTCAGTACTTC. Its translation: CSAPRQGTAKNIQYF.

The chain carries TRBV29-1 and TRBJ2-3, with a possible D match to TRBD1 (5 bases). This CDR3 has 11 amino acids. V lost 7 bases and J lost 6, with 11 bases in between. Germline V lookup: CDR1 SQVTM, CDR2 ANQGSEA. CDR3 sequence reads: CSGGRQDTQYF. In DNA, the CDR3 is TGCAGCGGGGGCCGGCAGGATACGCAGTATTTT.

The rearrangement uses TRBV19 and TRBJ1-2, with 7 bases identical to TRBD1. Looked up from germline, CDR1 is LNHDA and CDR2 is SQIVND (reference sequence). The CDR3 has 16 amino acids. Trimming cost V 1 base and J 8 bases; bases outside gene matches: 13. CDR3 sequence: CASSIVFDREATGYTF. In DNA form, the CDR3 reads TGTGCCAGTAGTATAGTGTTTGACAGGGAAGCGACCGGCTACACCTTC.

V usage is TRBV7-9 and J usage is TRBJ2-5, with a tentative D call TRBD2 (6 bases). Trimming took 1 base from V and 0 from J, leaving 9 bases between them. This CDR3 has 15 residues. From germline, CDR1 is SEHNR and CDR2 FQNEAQ (reference sequence). The CDR3 sequence: CASSLGGVHQETQYF. The CDR3 bases are TGTGCCAGCAGCTTAGGCGGGGTGCACCAAGAGACCCAGTACTTC.

The CDR3 DNA sequence: TGTGCCAGCCACCCGGGGATGACAGGGCGAGATACGCAGTATTTT. This gives the protein CASHPGMTGRDTQYF. The genes are TRBV2 and TRBJ2-3; 7 bases line up with TRBD1. J was trimmed by 5 bases and V by 8 bases; bases with no gene match: 13. The CDR3 has 15 residues. Germline CDR1 reads SNHLY; CDR2 reads FYNNEI. The full variable domain, completed using reference TRBV2 and TRBJ2-3, is EPEVTQTPSHQVTQMGQEVILRCVPISNHLYFYWYRQILGQKVEFLVSFYNNEISEKSEIFDDQFSVERPDGSNFTLKIRSTKLEDSAMYFCASHPGMTGRDTQYFGPGTRLTVL.

Comment on this clonotype: Likely a read error: the CDR3 ends without its conserved phenylalanine or tryptophan. The V gene is TRBV28, the J gene TRBJ2-5, with D tentatively TRBD1 (5 bases). The CDR3 is made up of 14 amino acids. Trimming shortened V by 4 bases and J by 2 bases, and 11 bases separated the two germline ends. The V gene's germline CDR1 is MDHEN and CDR2 SYDVKM. The CDR3 region is CASSSRQQQETQYL. CDR3 in DNA: TGTGCCAGCAGTTCCAGACAGCAACAAGAGACCCAGTACTTA.

V usage is TRBV12-3 or TRBV12-4 and J usage is TRBJ2-3; 10 positions match TRBD1. This CDR3 contains 17 residues. With 5 bases clipped from V and 5 bases from J, the junction kept 13 bases outside the gene matches. DNA of the CDR3: TGTGCCAGCAGTCCCACGGCCGGGACAGGGGAGTTAGATACGCAGTATTTT. Protein sequence: CASSPTAGTGELDTQYF.

This clonotype was seen more than once but under ten times. The CDR3 nucleotides are TGTGCCAGCAGCCAAGATCTCGGGGGGGTTTACGGCACTGAAGCTTTCTTT. Its translation is CASSQDLGGVYGTEAFF. The chain combines TRBV4-2 with TRBJ1-1, with D perhaps TRBD1 (5 bases). CDR3 length: 17 residues. Germline CDR1 LGHNA, CDR2 YNFKEQ. Trimming left V 0 bases short and J 4 bases short, with 18 bases between.

The chain is built from TRBV19 and TRBJ2-2, with D perhaps matching TRBD1 (5 bases). The CDR3 is made up of 15 amino acids. Germline values: CDR1 LNHDA, CDR2 SQIVND (reference sequence). Between the trimmed V and J ends, which lost 3 bases and 6 bases, there was a span of 14 bases. The CDR3, as DNA: TGTGCCAGTAGTATTATAGGGGCTGGCGCCGGGGAGCTGTTTTTT. Residues: CASSIIGAGAGELFF.

The chain joins TRBV5-4 to TRBJ1-1; tentative D call: TRBD1 (6 bases). Germline V gene lookup returns CDR1 SGHNT and CDR2 YYREEE (reference sequence). CDR3 length: 15 amino acids. The V end lost 0 bases, the J end lost 1 base, and 10 bases lay between the germline ends. In nucleotides, the CDR3 is TGTGCCAGCAGCTTGGTCGGGACAAAGAACACTGAAGCTTTCTTT. Encoded protein: CASSLVGTKNTEAFF.

This clonotype was picked up many times. V usage is TRBV7-2 and J usage is TRBJ2-1; 12 bases align to TRBD2. Germline-derived CDR1 and CDR2 are SGHTA and FQGNSA. This CDR3 region has 15 residues. The V and J ends lost 5 bases and 6 bases, in that order; junction bases with no gene match: 5. CDR3 nucleotide sequence: TGTGCCAGCAGCCCTGCGACTAGCGGGGGCAATGAGCAGTTCTTC. It specifies CASSPATSGGNEQFF.

The chain recombines TRBV7-9 with TRBJ2-3, with 8 bases identical to TRBD1. Trimming at V came to 4 bases and at J to 1 base, leaving 7 bases not matched to a gene. The CDR3 is 16 residues long. Germline CDR1 is SEHNR and CDR2 is FQNEAQ (reference sequence). For the CDR3, the DNA is TGTGCCAGCAGCTCCCCCTCAGGGGGCGGCACAGATACGCAGTATTTT. Encoded protein: CASSSPSGGGTDTQYF.

This clonotype came up a few times. The CDR3 is CASYLTGGGNTIYF. In nucleotides, the CDR3 is TGTGCCAGCTACCTGACAGGCGGGGGAAACACCATATATTTT. This sequence joins TRBV12-3 or TRBV12-4 and TRBJ1-3; TRBD1 is a possible D gene (6 bases). V was pared by 8 bases and J by 4 bases, with 15 bases between. The CDR3 totals 14 residues.

The chain uses TRBV6-8 and TRBJ2-1, with 10 positions matching TRBD1. Germline V gives CDR1 MNHGY, CDR2 SAAAGT. The trim removed 5 bases at V and 8 bases at J, leaving 6 bases unmatched. CDR3 size: 14 residues. The CDR3 sequence: CASSRRTGGDEQFF. The CDR3 DNA follows: TGTGCCAGCAGTCGTAGGACAGGGGGGGATGAGCAGTTCTTC.

This clonotype was counted a few times. The CDR3 here is CASSRQDSPLHF. The CDR3 DNA is TGTGCCAGCAGTCGGCAGGATTCACCCCTCCACTTT. V and J are TRBV6-1 and TRBJ1-6; D is ambiguous. V was cut by 5 bases and J by 8 bases, with 7 bases left in between. CDR1 MNHNS and CDR2 SASEGT come from the germline V gene. This CDR3 is built from 12 residues.

With respect to this clonotype: Here the CDR3 omits its conserved ending phenylalanine or tryptophan, so a read error is the likely source. The genes are TRBV13 and TRBJ2-3, with 9 nucleotides matching TRBD2. Germline V gives CDR1 PRHDT, CDR2 FYEKMQ (reference sequence). With 5 bases clipped from V and 4 bases from J, the junction kept 10 bases outside the gene matches. The CDR3 extends over 16 amino acids. This CDR3 is CASSPRGGGPPDTQYL. As DNA, the CDR3 is TGTGCCAGCAGCCCGCGGGGGGGGGGTCCACCAGATACGCAGTATTTG.

There are a few counts of this clonotype. This chain connects TRBV19 to TRBJ2-5; D ambiguous. The CDR3 has 12 amino acids. CDR1 is LNHDA and CDR2 is SQIVND in the germline V gene (reference sequence). V gave up 4 bases and J gave up 3 bases, with 6 bases separating them. The CDR3 loop reads CASSKRKETQYF. DNA of the CDR3: TGTGCCAGTAGTAAACGGAAAGAGACCCAGTACTTC.

This clonotype was picked up many times. J is TRBJ2-1 and V is TRBV7-8; no clear D. Per germline, CDR1 SGHVS and CDR2 FQNEAQ. Trimming removed 5 bases from V and 2 bases from J, with 22 bases in between. The CDR3 is 18 amino acids. CDR3 in DNA: TGTGCCAGCAGCCAGCGTCCGTTCCCCGCCACCCCCTACAATGAGCAGTTCTTC. Protein: CASSQRPFPATPYNEQFF.

The rearrangement links TRBV28 to TRBJ2-7; D uncertain. The CDR3 loop spans 13 amino acids. Germline V gives CDR1 MDHEN, CDR2 SYDVKM. V shed 3 bases and J shed 2 bases, with 8 bases lying between them. The CDR3 here is CASSFYPTYEQYF. CDR3 coding DNA: TGTGCCAGCAGTTTTTACCCCACCTACGAGCAGTACTTC.

The chain recombines TRBV6-6 with TRBJ1-1, with unresolved D. The germline V gene encodes CDR1 MNHNY and CDR2 SVGAGI (reference sequence). This CDR3 is built from 13 residues. CDR3 sequence (DNA): TGTGCACGCATACCGTCTTACGACACTGAAGCTTTCTTT. This translates into CARIPSYDTEAFF.

This clonotype was counted a few times. The rearrangement links TRBV7-2 to TRBJ2-1; 8 bases align to TRBD2. Germline CDR1 and CDR2: SGHTA and FQGNSA. The ends lost 1 base at V and 2 bases at J; junction bases unmatched: 10. This CDR3 comprises 18 residues. The CDR3 DNA sequence: TGTGCCAGCAGCTTAGATTCCCGACTAGCGCAGACCTACAATGAGCAGTTCTTC. Translating it yields CASSLDSRLAQTYNEQFF.

This clonotype was seen repeatedly, ten times or more. This chain connects TRBV6-5 to TRBJ1-6; 11 bases are shared with TRBD1. Germline lookup yields CDR1 MNHEY and CDR2 SVGAGI. The length of the CDR3 is 14 residues. V shed 4 bases, J shed 10 bases, and the junction held 3 bases outside the gene matches. The chain's CDR3 is CASSWDRGRSPLHF. DNA for the CDR3: TGTGCCAGCAGTTGGGACAGGGGGAGATCACCCCTCCACTTT.